These 27 T cell receptor beta chains originate from one sample sequenced in a study of cytomegalovirus exposure and HLA in healthy donors. With 60 Vbeta and 13 Jbeta primers, the PCR was carried out. Method: immunoSEQ multiplex PCR; TCRdb's copy keeps in-frame clones and lacks some. The sample lists approximately 140,000 clones, 80% to 85% occurring once. The specimen sequenced was PBMCs. The origin of the receptors is a male donor in good health and CMV-seropositive.

The J gene is TRBJ1-3, the V gene TRBV6-1; weak D call: TRBD1 (6 bases). Trimming removed 6 bases at V and 4 bases at J, with 10 bases between. Germline V gene data show CDR1 as MNHNS and CDR2 as SASEGT. This CDR3 spans 13 amino acids. CDR3 coding DNA: TGTGCCAGCAGGGATAGGGGGGGAAACACCATATATTTT. Amino acid sequence: CASRDRGGNTIYF.

The rearrangement links TRBV25-1 to TRBJ2-1, with 8 positions matching TRBD1. The germline V gene encodes CDR1 MGHDK and CDR2 SYGVNS. CDR3 length equals 15 residues. Trimming took 4 bases from V and 4 from J; bases not matched to a gene: 6. CDR3 amino acids: CASSGQGFPYNEQFF. In nucleotides, the CDR3 is TGTGCCAGCAGTGGACAGGGGTTCCCTTACAATGAGCAGTTCTTC. The full variable domain, completed using reference TRBV25-1 and TRBJ2-1, is EADIYQTPRYLVIGTGKKITLECSQTMGHDKMYWYQQDPGMELHLIHYSYGVNSTEKGDLSSESTVSRIRTEHFPLTLESARPSHTSQYLCASSGQGFPYNEQFFGPGTRLTVL.

This clone showed up just once. This chain uses TRBV7-2 with TRBJ2-4, with 7 bases matching TRBD1. The CDR3 loop spans 13 amino acids. Germline assignment: CDR1 SGHTA and CDR2 FQGNSA. Trimming at V came to 5 bases and at J to 6 bases, leaving 4 bases not matched to a gene. The CDR3 is CASSARTGNIQYF. The DNA for the CDR3 is TGTGCCAGCAGCGCCCGGACAGGAAACATTCAGTACTTC.

The V and J genes are TRBV7-9 and TRBJ2-2; D is unresolved. The germline CDR1 and CDR2 sequences are SEHNR and FQNEAQ (reference sequence). CDR3 length: 13 amino acids. Trimming shortened V by 5 bases and J by 2 bases, and 6 bases separated the two germline ends. DNA for the CDR3: TGTGCCAGCAGCGTCAGTAACACCGGGGAGCTGTTTTTT. Translated, it gives CASSVSNTGELFF.

In its sample, this clone was seen a few times. This chain joins TRBV9 and TRBJ2-1; tentatively, D is TRBD1 (6 bases). Germline CDR1 and CDR2: SGDLS and YYNGEE. This CDR3 region has 16 residues. V lost 3 bases to trimming and J lost 2 bases, with 15 bases between them. CDR3 region: CASSDDSGTTYNEQFF. CDR3 DNA sequence: TGTGCCAGCAGCGATGACTCCGGGACAACCTACAATGAGCAGTTCTTC. Looking up the rest from reference TRBV9 and TRBJ2-1 gives the full variable domain: DSGVTQTPKHLITATGQRVTLRCSPRSGDLSVYWYQQSLDQGLQFLIQYYNGEERAKGNILERFSAQQFPDLHSELNLSSLELGDSALYFCASSDDSGTTYNEQFFGPGTRLTVL.

J is TRBJ2-1 and V is TRBV6-5; D remains unclear. Germline CDR1 MNHEY, CDR2 SVGAGI. The CDR3 is 14 residues long. The V and J ends lost 6 bases and 5 bases respectively, with 14 bases between them. The CDR3 is CASRILGQNNEQFF. The CDR3 DNA reads as TGTGCCAGCAGGATCCTTGGGCAGAACAATGAGCAGTTCTTC.

The gene calls are TRBV29-1 and TRBJ2-7; D remains ambiguous. Trimming took 4 bases from V and 1 from J, leaving 11 bases between them. The CDR3 consists of 13 residues. Per the germline V gene, CDR1 is SQVTM and CDR2 is ANQGSEA. CDR3 amino acids: CSVVSSSSYEQYF. CDR3 DNA: TGCAGCGTTGTGTCCTCCAGTTCCTACGAGCAGTACTTC.

V usage is TRBV2 and J usage is TRBJ2-2, with D perhaps matching TRBD2 (6 bases). The V end lost 6 bases, the J end lost 2 bases, and 19 bases lay between the germline ends. Germline CDR1 reads SNHLY; CDR2 reads FYNNEI. The CDR3 is made up of 17 amino acids. CDR3 coding DNA: TGTGCCAGCAGCCGCGGCATCGGCGGGGCTAACACCGGGGAGCTGTTTTTT. It specifies CASSRGIGGANTGELFF. Looking up the rest from reference TRBV2 and TRBJ2-2 gives the full variable domain: EPEVTQTPSHQVTQMGQEVILRCVPISNHLYFYWYRQILGQKVEFLVSFYNNEISEKSEIFDDQFSVERPDGSNFTLKIRSTKLEDSAMYFCASSRGIGGANTGELFFGEGSRLTVL.

V gene TRBV9 combines with J gene TRBJ1-1; TRBD1 matches 7 bases. V dropped 3 bases and J dropped 1; count of bases not matched to a gene: 6. The CDR3 extends over 15 amino acids. CDR1 is SGDLS, CDR2 YYNGEE, per germline. Here the CDR3 DNA reads TGTGCCAGCAGCGCCACCGGGACAGAGAACACTGAAGCTTTCTTT. This codes for CASSATGTENTEAFF.

V usage is TRBV6-1 and J usage is TRBJ1-2, with TRBD1 matching 12 bases. V lost 8 bases to trimming and J lost 14 bases; unmatched junction nucleotides: 12. This CDR3 contains 13 residues. Germline loops: CDR1 MNHNS, CDR2 SASEGT. The CDR3 reads CASFPSGTGGRTF. CDR3 DNA sequence: TGTGCCAGCTTCCCATCTGGGACAGGGGGCCGGACCTTC.

CDR3 region: CASSPGLYYEQYF. The CDR3 bases are TGTGCCAGCAGTCCGGGACTGTACTACGAGCAGTACTTC. The rearrangement uses TRBV6-6 and TRBJ2-7; a possible D gene is TRBD2 (6 bases). Germline V gene lookup returns CDR1 MNHNY and CDR2 SVGAGI (reference sequence). CDR3 length: 13 residues. The V gene lost 5 bases and the J gene lost 3 bases, with 11 bases spanning the gap.

The V gene is TRBV7-3, the J gene TRBJ2-3, with TRBD2 matching 8 bases. V shed 2 bases, J shed 2 bases, and the junction held 3 bases outside the gene matches. This CDR3 is 15 amino acids long. CDR1 and CDR2 from the germline V gene are SGHTA and FQGTGA. The CDR3 region has the DNA TGTGCCAGCAGCTTACAAGCGGGAGCCACAGATACGCAGTATTTT. Its protein is CASSLQAGATDTQYF.

This clone showed up just once. The chain's CDR3 is CASSPLVGLDSYEQYF. The CDR3 DNA is TGCGCCAGCAGCCCTCTTGTCGGTCTCGACTCCTACGAGCAGTACTTC. V and J are TRBV4-1 and TRBJ2-7; D unclear. The germline V and J ends were trimmed by 4 bases and 0 bases, with 16 bases remaining between them. This CDR3 is 16 amino acids long. Germline lookup yields CDR1 MGHRA and CDR2 YSYEKL.

The genes are TRBV5-3 and TRBJ2-2, with D possibly TRBD1 on 8 matching bases. TRBV5-3 is given ORF status, its function remaining uncertain. The CDR3 has 14 residues. The CDR3 nucleotides read TGTGTAACAGGGGGAGGGGGGAACACCGGGGAGCTGTTTTTT. This sequence encodes CVTGGGGNTGELFF.

This chain joins TRBV2 and TRBJ1-1; maybe TRBD1 (6 bases). The germline V gene encodes CDR1 SNHLY and CDR2 FYNNEI. V lost 7 bases, J lost 0 bases, and 9 bases lay in between. The length of the CDR3 is 13 residues. CDR3 residues: CASKGEMNTEAFF. CDR3 coding DNA: TGTGCCAGCAAGGGGGAGATGAACACTGAAGCTTTCTTT.

This sequence joins TRBV7-2 and TRBJ1-5; a possible D gene is TRBD1 (5 bases). There are 15 residues in the CDR3. The germline V and J ends were trimmed by 3 bases and 7 bases, with 16 bases remaining between them. CDR1 is SGHTA and CDR2 is FQGNSA in the germline V gene. CDR3 coding DNA: TGTGCCAGCAGCTTCTTTGGGGGGGGGTCCCAGCCCCAGCATTTT. Translating it yields CASSFFGGGSQPQHF.

This chain uses TRBV6-5 with TRBJ1-3; no clear D gene. Germline V CDR1 and CDR2: MNHEY, SVGAGI. Trimming left V 7 bases short and J 3 bases short, with 16 bases between. The CDR3 length is 15 residues. The CDR3 DNA follows: TGTGCCAGCACCGCACCTGCCGTCTATGGAAACACCATATATTTT. Its protein is CASTAPAVYGNTIYF.

This chain connects TRBV2 to TRBJ2-6; D uncertain. The CDR3 runs 13 residues. The V end was cut by 4 bases, the J end by 2 bases, with 3 bases between. Germline V gene data show CDR1 as SNHLY and CDR2 as FYNNEI. Here the CDR3 reads CASSGAGANVLTF. Written as DNA, the CDR3 is TGTGCCAGCAGTGGCGCTGGGGCCAACGTCCTGACTTTC.

The V and J genes are TRBV23-1 and TRBJ2-2; D possibly corresponds to TRBD1 (5 bases). TRBV23-1 counts as an open reading frame of uncertain function. The CDR3 runs to 20 residues. V lost 8 bases and J 0 bases, leaving 28 bases between the germline ends. The CDR3 here is CASWLKGQGNLSANTGELFF. CDR3 nucleotides: TGCGCCAGCTGGCTTAAAGGGCAGGGAAATTTAAGCGCGAACACCGGGGAGCTGTTTTTT.

J is TRBJ1-4 and V is TRBV27, with D possibly being TRBD1 (5 bases). V lost 0 bases and J 0 bases, leaving 11 bases between the germline ends. Germline assignment: CDR1 MNHEY and CDR2 SMNVEV (reference sequence). The CDR3 has 17 amino acids. As DNA, the CDR3 is TGTGCCAGCAGTTTATCAAGGGGTCAAGCAACTAATGAAAAACTGTTTTTT. Encoded protein: CASSLSRGQATNEKLFF. Variable domain in full (rest from reference TRBV27 and TRBJ1-4): EAQVTQNPRYLITVTGKKLTVTCSQNMNHEYMSWYRQDPGLGLRQIYYSMNVEVTDKGDVPEGYKVSRKEKRNFPLILESPSPNQTSLYFCASSLSRGQATNEKLFFGSGTQLSVL.

The chain carries TRBV20-1 and TRBJ2-5; D might be TRBD2 (5 bases). Germline lookup yields CDR1 DFQATT and CDR2 SNEGSKA (reference sequence). This CDR3 is 11 amino acids long. Trimming removed 6 bases at V and 5 bases at J, with 10 bases between. The CDR3 here is CSAERGETQYF. In DNA, the CDR3 is TGCAGTGCCGAACGGGGTGAGACCCAGTACTTC.

V gene TRBV6-5 combines with J gene TRBJ1-5, with D possibly being TRBD1 (6 bases). Between the trimmed V and J ends, which lost 5 bases and 13 bases, there was a span of 6 bases. CDR3 length equals 9 residues. The germline CDR1 and CDR2 sequences are MNHEY and SVGAGI. The chain's CDR3 is CASSDRQHF. CDR3 DNA sequence: TGTGCCAGCAGTGACAGGCAGCATTTT.

V usage is TRBV6-1 and J usage is TRBJ1-5; 7 nucleotides match TRBD1. The CDR3 loop spans 15 amino acids. Germline loops: CDR1 MNHNS, CDR2 SASEGT. The J segment lost 4 bases and the V segment lost 8 bases, leaving 11 bases of the junction unmatched. CDR3 sequence (DNA): TGTGCCAGCTGTATACAGGGGCGCCTTAATCAGCCCCAGCATTTT. Translating gives CASCIQGRLNQPQHF.

The chain uses TRBV7-2 and TRBJ2-3; D perhaps matches TRBD2 (5 bases). CDR1 is SGHTA, CDR2 FQGNSA, per germline. The CDR3 length is 15 residues. Trimming shortened V by 4 bases and J by 4 bases, and 15 bases separated the two germline ends. The CDR3 protein is CASSSVSGGADTQYF. DNA of the CDR3: TGTGCCAGCAGCTCCGTATCCGGAGGCGCAGATACGCAGTATTTT.

The chain is built from TRBV7-9 and TRBJ1-4, with TRBD1 identical over 7 bases. The CDR3 consists of 15 residues. The germline gives CDR1 SEHNR, CDR2 FQNEAQ (reference sequence). Trimming took 5 bases from V and 7 from J; bases not matched to a gene: 10. The CDR3 spells CASSTHRGGGEKLFF. In DNA form, the CDR3 reads TGTGCCAGCAGCACCCACAGGGGTGGGGGTGAAAAACTGTTTTTT.

This clone occurred once. The chain joins TRBV10-3 to TRBJ2-7; TRBD1 matches at 7 bases. This CDR3 is built from 15 residues. The trim removed 3 bases at V and 0 bases at J, leaving 5 bases unmatched. Germline CDR1 reads ENHRY; CDR2 reads SYGVKD. The CDR3 nucleotides read TGTGCCATCAGTGAAGGGGACAGTAGCTCCTACGAGCAGTACTTC. Encoded protein: CAISEGDSSSYEQYF.

This rearrangement joins TRBV11-1 to TRBJ2-7; maybe TRBD2 (6 bases). CDR3 length: 14 amino acids. The V end was cut by 0 bases, the J end by 3 bases, with 9 bases between. Germline V gives CDR1 SGHAT, CDR2 FQDESV (reference sequence). The CDR3, as DNA: TGTGCCAGCAGCTTAGCGGAGGGGATCTACGAGCAGTACTTC. It is translated as CASSLAEGIYEQYF. Full variable domain (missing parts from reference TRBV11-1 and TRBJ2-7): EAEVAQSPRYKITEKSQAVAFWCDPISGHATLYWYRQILGQGPELLVQFQDESVVDDSQLPKDRFSAERLKGVDSTLKIQPAELGDSAMYLCASSLAEGIYEQYFGPGTRLTVT.